Shown below are 14 T cell receptor beta chains from a single sample sequenced in a study of T cells in Graves' hyperthyroidism and ophthalmopathy. The TCR beta CDR3 regions underwent amplification using RNA transcripts as the source. The TCR CDR3 was amplified in a first-round RT-PCR using the HTBI primer set. Each CDR3 protein gets one entry after TCRdb re-called the multiplex PCR reads with MiXCR. The sample carries about 480,000 distinct CDR3 sequences, around 15% recorded once. Sample: blood. These receptors all stem from a woman aged 18 to 35 with Graves' hyperthyroidism.

For this clonotype: Mismatch with germline at one junction end may stem from a read error. This chain uses TRBV3-1 with TRBJ2-7, with D maybe TRBD1 (7 bases). This CDR3 is 13 amino acids long. Germline CDR1 LGHDT, CDR2 YNNKEL (reference sequence). The CDR3 region has the DNA TGTGCCGGCAGCCAAGGGGGCGGGACCGAGCAGTACTTC. It yields the protein CAGSQGGGTEQYF.

This clonotype was counted many times. This rearrangement joins TRBV7-8 to TRBJ2-5, with D unresolved. V lost 1 base and J 4 bases, leaving 4 bases between the germline ends. Germline V lookup: CDR1 SGHVS, CDR2 FQNEAQ. This CDR3 region has 12 residues. This CDR3 is CASSLVLETQYF. CDR3 nucleotides: TGTGCCAGCAGCTTAGTACTAGAGACCCAGTACTTC.

There are many counts of this clonotype. The rearrangement links TRBV10-3 to TRBJ1-1; TRBD1 aligns across 7 bases. V dropped 0 bases and J dropped 1; count of bases not matched to a gene: 2. Per germline, CDR1 ENHRY and CDR2 SYGVKD. The CDR3 is 15 residues long. CDR3 nucleotides: TGTGCCATCAGTGAGTCACGGACAGGGAACACTGAAGCTTTCTTT. This encodes CAISESRTGNTEAFF.

This clonotype was detected many times. J is TRBJ2-4 and V is TRBV12-3 or TRBV12-4; D is ambiguous. This CDR3 contains 13 residues. Trimming stripped 8 bases from V and 2 bases from J, with 10 bases between. The CDR3 DNA sequence: TGTGCCAGCTGCCCGGTAACCAAAAACATTCAGTACTTC. Amino acid sequence: CASCPVTKNIQYF.

This clonotype has a count of ten or more. This sequence joins TRBV12-5 and TRBJ2-1; D may be TRBD2 (6 bases). The germline V gene has CDR1 LGHNT and CDR2 FRNRAP. The CDR3 loop spans 15 amino acids. Trimming pared 7 bases from V and 7 bases from J, leaving 20 bases between. DNA of the CDR3: TGTGCTAGTGCCCTGGGGGGATTGGGTGGAAATGAGCAGTTCTTC. This codes for CASALGGLGGNEQFF.

At least ten counts were recorded for this clonotype. This chain uses TRBV30 with TRBJ2-1; D uncertain. The CDR3 extends over 12 amino acids. Germline V gene lookup returns CDR1 GTSNPN and CDR2 SVGIG (reference sequence). The V end was cut by 2 bases, the J end by 10 bases, with 12 bases between. The CDR3 bases are TGTGCCTGGAGTCCTGCTGGTCCAGAGCAGTTCTTC. Its protein product is CAWSPAGPEQFF.

This rearrangement joins TRBV20-1 to TRBJ2-1; 10 bases align to TRBD2. Germline V gives CDR1 DFQATT, CDR2 SNEGSKA (reference sequence). J lost 7 bases, V lost 3 bases, and 9 bases had no gene match. The CDR3 totals 15 residues. CDR3 in DNA: TGCAGTGCTAGGCCAAGCGGGGGGGCCGTAAATGAGCAGTTCTTC. Protein sequence: CSARPSGGAVNEQFF.

There are many counts of this clonotype. The J gene is TRBJ1-4, the V gene TRBV28; D is possibly TRBD1 (6 bases). Germline values: CDR1 MDHEN, CDR2 SYDVKM. CDR3 size: 12 residues. Trimming left V 5 bases short and J 15 bases short, with 16 bases between. CDR3 sequence reads: CASSINREILFF. CDR3 in DNA: TGTGCCAGCAGTATAAACAGGGAGATATTGTTTTTT.

The chain has TRBV6-5 and TRBJ1-2; 7 nucleotides match TRBD1. This CDR3 contains 14 residues. The ends lost 4 bases at V and 6 bases at J; junction bases unmatched: 8. Germline lookup yields CDR1 MNHEY and CDR2 SVGAGI. DNA for the CDR3: TGTGCCAGCAGTTTACAGGGGCCGGTTGATGGCTACACCTTC. It codes for CASSLQGPVDGYTF.

This clonotype was picked up a small number of times. This rearrangement joins TRBV19 to TRBJ1-2; D gene ambiguous. The germline V and J ends were trimmed by 8 bases and 4 bases, with 11 bases remaining between them. The CDR3 extends over 12 amino acids. Germline V gives CDR1 LNHDA, CDR2 SQIVND (reference sequence). DNA for the CDR3: TGTGCCAGTGAACGGCCGGGCTATGGCTACACCTTC. As protein: CASERPGYGYTF.

This clonotype was seen a handful of times. The CDR3 loop is CASSVDSSGYTF. CDR3 DNA sequence: TGTGCCAGCAGCGTCGACAGTTCTGGCTACACCTTC. V and J are TRBV9 and TRBJ1-2; D perhaps matches TRBD1 (5 bases). CDR3 length equals 12 residues. V lost 2 bases, J lost 7 bases, and 9 bases lay in between. CDR1 is SGDLS, CDR2 YYNGEE, per germline.

At least ten counts were recorded for this clonotype. CDR3 sequence (DNA): TGTGCCATCAGGGGGGACAGAGAGAACACTGAAGCTTTCTTT. Protein sequence: CAIRGDRENTEAFF. The genes are TRBV10-3 and TRBJ1-1; 7 bases fit TRBD1. CDR1 is ENHRY and CDR2 is SYGVKD in the germline V gene. This CDR3 has 14 residues. V trimming: 6 bases; J trimming: 1 base; junction bases outside the gene matches: 5.

V is TRBV19 and J is TRBJ1-6; D not certain. The CDR3 spans 17 residues. V was pared by 6 bases and J by 8 bases, with 23 bases between. Germline CDR1 and CDR2: LNHDA and SQIVND (reference sequence). CDR3 in DNA: TGTGCCAGTAGGTGGGCCTACCAACATACTTGGGATTCACCCCTCCACTTT. This sequence encodes CASRWAYQHTWDSPLHF. The full variable domain, in which reference TRBV19 and TRBJ1-6 provide the parts outside the CDR3, is DGGITQSPKYLFRKEGQNVTLSCEQNLNHDAMYWYRQDPGQGLRLIYYSQIVNDFQKGDIAEGYSVSREKKESFPLTVTSAQKNPTAFYLCASRWAYQHTWDSPLHFGNGTRLTVT.

The chain carries TRBV24-1 and TRBJ2-7, with TRBD1 as a possible D gene (6 bases). V was trimmed by 9 bases and J by 4 bases, leaving 27 bases between them. The CDR3 consists of 17 residues. The germline V gene encodes CDR1 KGHDR and CDR2 SFDVKD. The CDR3, as DNA: TGTGCCACCCCCCCCCGGGACACTCTACCAACGGGTTACGAGCAGTACGTC. It specifies CATPPRDTLPTGYEQYV.